This T cell receptor (beta chain) was retrieved from a study of shared clonotypes between healthy human individuals. Produced via immunoSEQ multiplex PCR; TCRdb's table is partial and in-frame only. The repertoire holds hundreds of thousands of clones, with approximately 97% as singletons. Germline CDR1 and CDR2: MDHEN and SYDVKM. V was shortened by 7 bases and J by 4 bases, with 17 bases between the two germline ends. The CDR3 contains 15 residues. The source of this sequence is a woman aged 30 to 39 in good health. The source material was naive CD4+ T cells sorted from blood. Subset denoted: CD45RA+ positively selected. The rearrangement links TRBV28 to TRBJ2-1, with D maybe TRBD2 (5 bases). Here the CDR3 reads CASTIWASRYNEQFF. CDR3 bases: TGTGCCAGCACAATTTGGGCTAGCAGATACAATGAGCAGTTCTTC.